Listed below are T cell receptor beta chains from one sample, sequenced in a study of blood T cell repertoires in COVID-19. The repertoire was sequenced with immunoSEQ multiplex PCR; TCRdb's copy has only in-frame clones and lacks some. The sample carries 300,000 to 350,000 clones, approximately 87% recorded once. The sample taken for sequencing was peripheral blood. Source of these receptors: a woman aged 45-65 years with COVID-19, enrolled during active disease. Each CDR3 is given with its conserved first and last residue. The D gene is left open where the match is weak. The listing skips clone size in some rows; elsewhere it reads once, few, many or a size class.

clone size	V gene	D gene	J gene	CDR3 DNA	CDR3 protein
-	TRBV3-1/TRBV3-2	-	TRBJ1-1	TGTGCCAGCAGCCAGGTGGGGGCAAAGAACACTGAAGCTTTCTTT	CASSQVGAKNTEAFF
-	TRBV3-1/TRBV3-2	-	TRBJ2-7	TGTGCCAGCAGCCAAGGGGCAGGGGTGAATCGCGAGCAGTACTTC	CASSQGAGVNREQYF
few	TRBV5-1	-	TRBJ1-1	TGCGCCAGCAGCTTTGCGGGGGCGCGGGACACTGAAGCTTTCTTT	CASSFAGARDTEAFF
-	TRBV6-5	TRBD2	TRBJ2-1	TGTGCCAGCAGTCCCGCAGCGGGACCTTACAATGAGCAGTTCTTC	CASSPAAGPYNEQFF
-	TRBV19	-	TRBJ2-5	TGTGCCAGTCCCTACACAGGGCTGGAGACCCAGTACTTC	CASPYTGLETQYF
once	TRBV6-6	-	TRBJ2-7	TGTGCCAGCAGTTCCCTCAGACTCTACGAGCAGTACTTC	CASSSLRLYEQYF
-	TRBV10-3	-	TRBJ1-5	TGTGCCATCAGTGAGTCGAGTAGCAATCAGCCCCAGCATTTT	CAISESSSNQPQHF
few	TRBV29-1	-	TRBJ1-5	TGCAGCGTTGCGACTGGGCTAGCGAATCAGCCCCAGCATTTT	CSVATGLANQPQHF
-	TRBV11-3	-	TRBJ1-2	TGTGCCAGCAGCTTATACGTCGGTGGCTACACCTTC	CASSLYVGGYTF
-	TRBV5-5	-	TRBJ1-6	TGTGCCAGCAGCCCCCGAGGGGGTTATAATTCACCCCTCCACTTT	CASSPRGGYNSPLHF
-	TRBV28	TRBD1	TRBJ1-5	TGTGCCAGCAGTAACGGACAGGGAAAAAGTCAGCCCCAGCATTTT	CASSNGQGKSQPQHF
-	TRBV19	TRBD1	TRBJ1-2	TGTGCCAGTAGCATCGACAGGCAGGGGGATGGCTACACCTTC	CASSIDRQGDGYTF
-	TRBV7-9	-	TRBJ2-5	TGTGCCAGCTCGCAGCACAGCCAAGAGACCCAGTACTTC	CASSQHSQETQYF
-	TRBV6-4	TRBD2	TRBJ2-1	TGTGCCAGCAGGAATCTAGCGGCGAATTACAATGAGCAGTTCTTC	CASRNLAANYNEQFF
-	TRBV27	-	TRBJ1-1	TGTGCCAGCAGTTACGGGGGGCGAACTGAAGCTTTCTTT	CASSYGGRTEAFF
-	TRBV24-1	TRBD2	TRBJ2-5	TGTGCCACCAGTGATCCCCAAGCGGGAGGACAGACCCAGTACTTC	CATSDPQAGGQTQYF
-	TRBV7-2	-	TRBJ2-3	TGTGCCAGCAGCTTAAATAGCCCTGTGTCTAGCACAGATACGCAGTATTTT	CASSLNSPVSSTDTQYF
-	TRBV9	TRBD1	TRBJ2-7	TGTGCCAGCAGCGATACAGGGGCCTCCTACGAGCAGTACTTC	CASSDTGASYEQYF
-	TRBV4-2	TRBD1	TRBJ1-2	TGTGCCAGCAGCCAAGATGGGGGACAGCTTGTCGGGGGCTACACCTTC	CASSQDGGQLVGGYTF
-	TRBV4-1	TRBD1	TRBJ1-1	TGCGCCAGCAGCCAAGATACAGGGGGGGGGACTGAAGCTTTCTTT	CASSQDTGGGTEAFF
once	TRBV9	TRBD2	TRBJ2-1	TGTGCCAGCAGCGTAGGAGTAGCGGGAGTGGTTGACAATGAGCAGTTCTTC	CASSVGVAGVVDNEQFF
-	TRBV7-8	TRBD1	TRBJ2-1	TGTGCCACCCTTCTCGGGACAGGGGGCAGCAGCTCCTACAATGAGCAGTTCTTC	CATLLGTGGSSSYNEQFF
-	TRBV7-6	TRBD2	TRBJ2-5	TGTGCCAGCAGCTTAGTTACTAGCGGGAGACCGGAGACCCAGTACTTC	CASSLVTSGRPETQYF
-	TRBV19	TRBD1	TRBJ2-7	TGTGCCAGTAGTGGCCGTGGCAGGGGGAACTCCTACGAGCAGTACTTC	CASSGRGRGNSYEQYF